Presented here are 26 T cell receptor beta chains from one specimen sequenced in a study of T cells in Graves' hyperthyroidism and ophthalmopathy (dated by TCRdb to about 2019). The library was produced with multiplex PCR. The sequencer listed for this sample is Illumina HiSeq 2000. Amplification of TCR beta CDR3 regions was carried out from RNA transcripts. The first round of RT-PCR for the TCR CDR3 was performed with the HTBI primer set and the Qiagen OneStep RT-PCR kit. In-frame beta chains were kept once TCRdb had trimmed the public reads at Q25 with fastp and called clones with MiXCR. Identical CDR3 protein sequences are pooled into one entry, listed with their most common genes and DNA. The sample has around 760,000 distinct CDR3 sequences on record, 35% of them singletons. Jointly, the top ten make up around 32% of the sample. The sample taken for sequencing was blood. The source of these receptors is a woman aged 40-49 years with Graves' hyperthyroidism.

The chain joins TRBV25-1 to TRBJ1-1; D gene ambiguous. V lost 7 bases and J 0 bases, leaving 15 bases between the germline ends. CDR1 is MGHDK and CDR2 is SYGVNS in the germline V gene. The CDR3 has 15 residues. For the CDR3, the DNA is TGTGCCAGCATGAAGATTACAGTTATGAACACTGAAGCTTTCTTT. It translates to CASMKITVMNTEAFF.

This chain joins TRBV5-1 and TRBJ1-1, with D unclear. CDR1 is SGHRS, CDR2 YFSETQ, per germline. CDR3 size: 17 residues. V gave up 0 bases and J gave up 0 bases, with 15 bases separating them. Here the CDR3 DNA reads TGCGCCAGCAGCTTGGCCTCAGGAATCAATATGAACACTGAAGCTTTCTTT. It is translated as CASSLASGINMNTEAFF.

The chain is built from TRBV4-3 and TRBJ2-7, with a tentative D call TRBD2 (6 bases). This CDR3 is 17 amino acids long. The V gene's germline CDR1 is LGHNA and CDR2 YSLEER. Trimming cost V 0 bases and J 2 bases, with 17 bases left between them. The DNA for the CDR3 is TGCGCCAGCAGCCAAGAGCAACCGCCCGGGAGAACCTACGAGCAGTACTTC. It is translated as CASSQEQPPGRTYEQYF.

The V gene is TRBV7-3, the J gene TRBJ2-4, with TRBD1 matching over 7 bases. Trimming took 4 bases from V and 0 from J; bases not matched to a gene: 3. This CDR3 comprises 15 residues. Germline values: CDR1 SGHTA, CDR2 FQGTGA. CDR3 coding DNA: TGTGCCAGCAGCTCAACAGGGGTAGCCAAAAACATTCAGTACTTC. Its translation is CASSSTGVAKNIQYF.

This clonotype was counted at least ten times. The V call is TRBV5-1, the J call TRBJ2-5; tentatively, D is TRBD1 or TRBD2 (5 bases each). This CDR3 contains 14 residues. Trimming stripped 3 bases from V and 1 base from J, with 10 bases between. The V gene's germline CDR1 is SGHRS and CDR2 YFSETQ. This CDR3 reads CASSSTGTQETQYF. CDR3 in DNA: TGCGCCAGCAGCTCCACCGGGACCCAAGAGACCCAGTACTTC.

This rearrangement joins TRBV20-1 to TRBJ1-1; 7 bases match TRBD1. V shed 0 bases and J 1 base; nucleotides not matched to a gene: 8. The germline V gene encodes CDR1 DFQATT and CDR2 SNEGSKA (reference sequence). The CDR3 is 16 residues long. The CDR3 spells CSAREPPGQPNTEAFF. The CDR3, as DNA: TGCAGTGCTAGAGAGCCCCCGGGACAGCCGAACACTGAAGCTTTCTTT.

Comment on this clonotype: The junction does not match germline at one end; this may be a read error. The rearrangement uses TRBV7-9 and TRBJ1-3; no clear D. CDR3 length: 17 amino acids. Germline V gene data show CDR1 as SEHNR and CDR2 as FQNEAQ (reference sequence). CDR3 nucleotide sequence: TGCGCCAGCAGCCAGCCCCGACCCATATACGGAGGAAACACCATATATTTT. It yields the protein CASSQPRPIYGGNTIYF.

The table lists this clonotype with many counts. J is TRBJ1-2 and V is TRBV19; TRBD1 matches at 7 bases. The V and J ends lost 4 bases and 3 bases, in that order; junction bases with no gene match: 11. Germline CDR1 reads LNHDA; CDR2 reads SQIVND (reference sequence). The CDR3 extends over 16 amino acids. This CDR3 reads CASSRPPGQVDYGYTF. The CDR3 region has the DNA TGTGCCAGTAGTAGACCCCCCGGACAGGTGGACTATGGCTACACCTTC. The whole variable domain, remainder taken from reference TRBV19 and TRBJ1-2, is DGGITQSPKYLFRKEGQNVTLSCEQNLNHDAMYWYRQDPGQGLRLIYYSQIVNDFQKGDIAEGYSVSREKKESFPLTVTSAQKNPTAFYLCASSRPPGQVDYGYTFGSGTRLTVV.

With respect to this clonotype: A much more abundant neighbour one base away suggests this may be a read error. The genes are TRBV7-2 and TRBJ2-6; D unclear. Germline values: CDR1 SGHTA, CDR2 FQGNSA. The CDR3 is 15 amino acids. CDR3 coding DNA: TGTGCCAACAGCTGGTCGCGCTCTGGGGCCAACGTCCTGACTTTC. This encodes CANSWSRSGANVLTF.

This clonotype has a handful of counts. CDR3 nucleotides: TGCAGTGCTATCCGGGATAGCTATTCTGGAAACACCATATATTTT. Translation gives CSAIRDSYSGNTIYF. This chain joins TRBV20-1 and TRBJ1-3; no clear D gene. The CDR3 spans 15 residues. V dropped 4 bases and J dropped 1 base, with 14 bases sitting between them. CDR1 and CDR2 (germline): DFQATT, SNEGSKA (reference sequence).

The genes are TRBV24-1 and TRBJ1-2; D remains unclear. Germline-derived CDR1 and CDR2 are KGHDR and SFDVKD. The CDR3 loop spans 17 amino acids. Trimming pared 5 bases from V and 2 bases from J, leaving 20 bases between. The CDR3 spells CATSGGEQPWKNYGYTF. The CDR3, as DNA: TGTGCCACCAGTGGGGGTGAACAGCCCTGGAAAAACTATGGCTACACCTTC.

This clonotype was detected many times. The chain uses TRBV7-6 and TRBJ1-5; possibly TRBD1 for D (5 bases). The CDR3 length is 15 residues. Trimming removed 1 base at V and 6 bases at J, with 13 bases between. CDR1 is SGHVS and CDR2 is FNYEAQ in the germline V gene. CDR3 nucleotides: TGTGCCAGCAGCTTAGAAGGACGAAGGGGTCAGCCCCAGCATTTT. Amino acid sequence: CASSLEGRRGQPQHF.

This clonotype was observed many times. The rearrangement links TRBV9 to TRBJ1-5; D is possibly TRBD1 (5 bases). The CDR3 has 15 amino acids. Trimming stripped 0 bases from V and 7 bases from J, with 14 bases between. Germline V gene lookup returns CDR1 SGDLS and CDR2 YYNGEE. The CDR3 protein is CASSVDPGGRQPQHF. In DNA, the CDR3 is TGTGCCAGCAGCGTAGACCCCGGGGGAAGGCAGCCCCAGCATTTT.

This clonotype showed up many times. The gene calls are TRBV20-1 and TRBJ2-5; the match to TRBD2 covers 8 bases. CDR1 and CDR2 from the germline V gene are DFQATT and SNEGSKA (reference sequence). V trimming: 1 base; J trimming: 5 bases; junction bases outside the gene matches: 6. The CDR3 has 14 residues. The CDR3, as DNA: TGCAGTGCTAGAGCGGGGGGGTCGTGGGAGACCCAGTACTTC. This gives the protein CSARAGGSWETQYF.

The chain joins TRBV20-1 to TRBJ2-7; 8 positions match TRBD2. V shed 0 bases, J shed 4 bases, and the junction held 11 bases outside the gene matches. The CDR3 runs to 16 residues. In germline, CDR1 is DFQATT, CDR2 SNEGSKA (reference sequence). CDR3 DNA sequence: TGCAGTGCTAGAGAGCGGACTAGCTCTAGTCTTTACGAGCAGTACTTC. As protein: CSARERTSSSLYEQYF.

The chain uses TRBV6-6 and TRBJ1-5, with D possibly matching TRBD1 (6 bases). Germline V CDR1 and CDR2: MNHNY, SVGAGI (reference sequence). This CDR3 spans 13 amino acids. With 2 bases removed from V and 9 bases from J, the gap between germline ends came to 11 bases. This CDR3 reads CASSYGGWRPQHF. CDR3 nucleotide sequence: TGTGCCAGCAGTTACGGGGGCTGGCGGCCCCAGCATTTT.

This clonotype was seen ten or more times. The chain employs TRBV6-4 and TRBJ1-2, with TRBD1 matching over 7 bases. CDR1 is MRHNA, CDR2 SNTAGT, per germline. V was clipped by 4 bases and J by 6 bases; unmatched bases: 5. The CDR3 covers 13 residues. DNA of the CDR3: TGTGCCAGCAGTGCAAGACAGGGCGATGGCTACACCTTC. This gives the protein CASSARQGDGYTF.

V gene TRBV28 combines with J gene TRBJ1-1; D is unresolved. The CDR3 runs to 12 residues. The ends were cut back, 5 bases at V and 4 bases at J, with 8 bases in the middle. The germline CDR1 and CDR2 sequences are MDHEN and SYDVKM. The CDR3 region is CASSVGITEAFF. The CDR3 DNA sequence: TGTGCCAGCAGTGTGGGGATCACTGAAGCTTTCTTT.

This clonotype was recorded many times. This sequence joins TRBV12-3 or TRBV12-4 and TRBJ1-4; D call uncertain. The CDR3 has 13 residues. The V gene lost 3 bases and the J gene lost 8 bases, with 10 bases spanning the gap. The CDR3 coding sequence is TGTGCCAGCAGTTTGCGCATGAGGGAAAAACTGTTTTTT. This translates into CASSLRMREKLFF.

With regard to this clonotype: An end of the junction does not agree with germline; a read error may underlie this. CDR3 residues: CASSTSGTGFNQPQHF. In DNA, the CDR3 is TGTGCCAGCAGTACGTCCGGGACAGGGTTCAATCAGCCCCAGCATTTT. This chain joins TRBV10-3 and TRBJ1-5; 9 bases are a match to TRBD1. Germline V gene lookup returns CDR1 ENHRY and CDR2 SYGVKD. CDR3 length: 16 residues.

The gene calls are TRBV29-1 and TRBJ2-7, with TRBD1 matching over 7 bases. The CDR3 loop spans 14 amino acids. Germline CDR1 SQVTM, CDR2 ANQGSEA. J gave up 1 base and V 8 bases, and 11 bases lay outside the gene matches. CDR3 in amino acids: CSLTGDRESYEQYF. The CDR3 nucleotides are TGCAGCCTTACGGGTGACAGGGAGTCCTACGAGCAGTACTTC.

In its sample, this clonotype was seen many times. V is TRBV7-8 and J is TRBJ2-5; tentative D call: TRBD2 (6 bases). The germline V and J ends were trimmed by 7 bases and 1 base, with 13 bases remaining between them. The CDR3 is made up of 14 amino acids. Germline CDR1 SGHVS, CDR2 FQNEAQ. The CDR3 DNA reads TGTGCCAGCAATTCGGCGGGGAGCCAAGAGACCCAGTACTTC. Residues: CASNSAGSQETQYF.

This clonotype has only a few counts. The chain links TRBV19 to TRBJ1-5; D remains ambiguous. Germline loops: CDR1 LNHDA, CDR2 SQIVND (reference sequence). V was shortened by 7 bases and J by 3 bases, with 10 bases between the two germline ends. The length of the CDR3 is 13 residues. The DNA for the CDR3 is TGTGCCAGTACGGCCATTTTCAATCAGCCCCAGCATTTT. Its translation: CASTAIFNQPQHF.

The sample holds many counts of this clonotype. The rearrangement joins TRBV29-1 to TRBJ2-7; possible D gene TRBD2, 6 bases. The ends were cut back, 1 base at V and 6 bases at J, with 13 bases in the middle. Germline CDR1 and CDR2: SQVTM and ANQGSEA. This CDR3 comprises 13 residues. CDR3 sequence (DNA): TGCAGCGTTGAAGTTCCGGGAGTGCGCGAGCAGTACTTC. Residues: CSVEVPGVREQYF.

With regard to this clonotype: A much larger clone is a single base away; this may be a read error. This chain links TRBV2 with TRBJ1-4; D remains ambiguous. The CDR3 consists of 13 residues. Germline V lookup: CDR1 SNHLY, CDR2 FYNNEI. Trimming pared 6 bases from V and 8 bases from J, leaving 13 bases between. CDR3 protein: CASRTSGSEKLFF. For the CDR3, the DNA is TGTGCCAGCAGGACCAGTGGAAGCGAAAAACTGTTTTTT.

This clonotype has at least ten counts. The chain uses TRBV12-3 or TRBV12-4 and TRBJ1-6, with TRBD1 matching over 12 bases. Germline trimming cut 7 bases from V and 9 bases from J; bases unmatched to any gene: 10. The length of the CDR3 is 16 residues. CDR3: CASTAWDRGRGSPLHF. For the CDR3, the DNA is TGTGCCAGCACCGCCTGGGACAGGGGGCGAGGTTCACCCCTCCACTTT.